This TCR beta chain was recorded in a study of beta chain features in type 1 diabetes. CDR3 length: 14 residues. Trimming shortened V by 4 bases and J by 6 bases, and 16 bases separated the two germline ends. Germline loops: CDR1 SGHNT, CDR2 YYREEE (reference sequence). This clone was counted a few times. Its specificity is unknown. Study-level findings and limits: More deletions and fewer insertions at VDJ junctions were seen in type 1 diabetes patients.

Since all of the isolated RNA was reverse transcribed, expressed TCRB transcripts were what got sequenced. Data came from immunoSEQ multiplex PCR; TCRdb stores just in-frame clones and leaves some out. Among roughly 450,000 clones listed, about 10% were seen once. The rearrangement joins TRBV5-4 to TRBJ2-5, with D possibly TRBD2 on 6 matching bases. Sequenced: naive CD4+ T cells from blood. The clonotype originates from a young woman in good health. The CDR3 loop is CASSPEASEKTQYF. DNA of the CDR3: TGTGCCAGCAGCCCGGAGGCTAGCGAGAAGACCCAGTACTTC. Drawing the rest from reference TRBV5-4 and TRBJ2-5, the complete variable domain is ETGVTQSPTHLIKTRGQQVTLRCSSQSGHNTVSWYQQALGQGPQFIFQYYREEENGRGNFPPRFSGLQFPNYSSELNVNALELDDSALYLCASSPEASEKTQYFGPGTRLLVL.